This T cell receptor beta chain was captured in a study of T cells in localized non-small cell lung cancer. V was pared by 3 bases and J by 4 bases, with 2 bases of the junction left unmatched. CDR1 SGHDT and CDR2 YYEEEE come from the germline V gene. This CDR3 is 13 amino acids long. The protocol was immunoSEQ multiplex PCR, while the TCRdb copy is restricted to in-frame clones and leaves out a portion. The sample has around 50,000 clones, just over 85% seen once. The material was peripheral blood, obtained before any cancer treatment. This receptor was obtained from a woman aged 35 to 75 with stage I lung adenocarcinoma. The chain combines TRBV5-6 with TRBJ1-2, with 8 bases fitting TRBD1. For the CDR3, the DNA is TGTGCCAGCAGCTCGACAGGGGCCTATGGCTACACCTTC. Protein: CASSSTGAYGYTF.